The clone carrying this TCR beta chain has more than one count but fewer than ten. Antigen: not known. This specimen comes from a study of blood T cells in healthy people across ages. Study-level findings and limits: Naive and antigen-experienced cells were not separated, limiting conclusive comparison.

A second 7 to 11 cycle PCR used barcoded and J-beta primers. MiXCR was run by TCRdb on the 5' RACE reads, yielding one entry per CDR3 protein. The sample gives about a million distinct CDR3 sequences, about 53% of which show up once; 20% to 25% is in the top ten. The sequencing input was blood. The source of this sequence is a woman aged 60-75 years in good health.

As DNA, the CDR3 is TGTGCCAGCAGCCAAGGGATCGGGGTCGGCTACACCTTC. This codes for CASSQGIGVGYTF. The chain employs TRBV4-2 and TRBJ1-2; D is uncertain. The CDR3 covers 13 residues. The germline gives CDR1 LGHNA, CDR2 YNFKEQ. Trimming stripped 1 base from V and 8 bases from J, with 11 bases between.